This TCR beta chain was retrieved from a study of T cell responses to AZD1222 COVID-19 vaccine. This table comes from immunoSEQ multiplex PCR, and its TCRdb copy is limited to in-frame clones, with some not included. The table has around 170,000 clones, around 93% seen once. This CDR3 is 14 amino acids long. The germline gives CDR1 MNHEY, CDR2 SMNVEV (reference sequence). Germline trimming cut 2 bases from V and 4 bases from J; bases unmatched to any gene: 2. This receptor was identified in an adult in good health. Source: peripheral blood, taken on day 0 of AZD1222 vaccination. The gene calls are TRBV27 and TRBJ2-1; TRBD1 matches at 7 bases. The CDR3 reads CASSLGTAYNEQFF. In DNA, the CDR3 is TGTGCCAGCAGTTTAGGGACAGCGTACAATGAGCAGTTCTTC.